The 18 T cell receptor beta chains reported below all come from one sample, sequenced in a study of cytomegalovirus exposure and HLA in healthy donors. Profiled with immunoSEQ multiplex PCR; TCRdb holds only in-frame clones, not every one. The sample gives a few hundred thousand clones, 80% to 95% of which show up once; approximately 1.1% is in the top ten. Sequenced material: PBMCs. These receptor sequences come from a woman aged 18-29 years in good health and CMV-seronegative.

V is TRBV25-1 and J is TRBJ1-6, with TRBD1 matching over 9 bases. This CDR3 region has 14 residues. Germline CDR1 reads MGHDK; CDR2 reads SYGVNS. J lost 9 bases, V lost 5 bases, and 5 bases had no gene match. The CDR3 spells CASSHRGLSSPLHF. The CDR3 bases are TGTGCCAGCAGTCACAGGGGGCTAAGTTCACCCCTCCACTTT.

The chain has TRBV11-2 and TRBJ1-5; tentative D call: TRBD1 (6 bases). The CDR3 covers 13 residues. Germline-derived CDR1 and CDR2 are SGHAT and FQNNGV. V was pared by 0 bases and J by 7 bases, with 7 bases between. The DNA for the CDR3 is TGTGCCAGCAGCTTAGAGAGGGGGCAGCCCCAGCATTTT. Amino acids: CASSLERGQPQHF.

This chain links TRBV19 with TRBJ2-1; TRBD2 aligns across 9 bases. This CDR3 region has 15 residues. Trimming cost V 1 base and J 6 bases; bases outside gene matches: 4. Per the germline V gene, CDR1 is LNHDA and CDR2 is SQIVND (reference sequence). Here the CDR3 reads CASSIVSGRSNEQFF. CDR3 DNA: TGTGCCAGTAGTATAGTGAGCGGGAGGTCCAATGAGCAGTTCTTC.

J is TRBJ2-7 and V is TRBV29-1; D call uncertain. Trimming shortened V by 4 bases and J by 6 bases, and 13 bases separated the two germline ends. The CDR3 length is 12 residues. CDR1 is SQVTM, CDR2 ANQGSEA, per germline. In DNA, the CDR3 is TGCAGCGTTGTTTTCCGTCACTCCGAGCAGTACTTC. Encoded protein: CSVVFRHSEQYF.

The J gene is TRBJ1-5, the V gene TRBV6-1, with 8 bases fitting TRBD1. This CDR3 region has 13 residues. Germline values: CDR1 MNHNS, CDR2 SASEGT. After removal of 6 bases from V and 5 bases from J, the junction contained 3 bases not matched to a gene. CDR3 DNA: TGTGCCAGCAGAGGGACAGGAGATCAGCCCCAGCATTTT. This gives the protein CASRGTGDQPQHF.

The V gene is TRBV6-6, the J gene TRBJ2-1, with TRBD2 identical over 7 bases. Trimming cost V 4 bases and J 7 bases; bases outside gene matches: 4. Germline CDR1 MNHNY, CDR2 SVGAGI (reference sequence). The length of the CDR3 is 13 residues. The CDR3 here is CASSSLADNEQFF. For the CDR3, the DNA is TGTGCCAGCAGTTCCCTAGCGGATAATGAGCAGTTCTTC.

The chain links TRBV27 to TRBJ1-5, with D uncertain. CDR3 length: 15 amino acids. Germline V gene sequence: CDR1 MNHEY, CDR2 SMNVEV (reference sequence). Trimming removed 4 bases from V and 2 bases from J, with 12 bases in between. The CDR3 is CASSSPVRGNQPQHF. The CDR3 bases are TGTGCCAGCAGTTCCCCGGTGAGGGGCAATCAGCCCCAGCATTTT.

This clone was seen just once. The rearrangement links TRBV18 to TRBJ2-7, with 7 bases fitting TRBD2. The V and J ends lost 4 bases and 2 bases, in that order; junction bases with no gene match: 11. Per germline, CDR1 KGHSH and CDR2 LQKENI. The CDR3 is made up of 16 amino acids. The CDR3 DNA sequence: TGTGCCAGCTCACGGGCCAGCGGGGTTGGGACCTACGAGCAGTACTTC. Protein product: CASSRASGVGTYEQYF.

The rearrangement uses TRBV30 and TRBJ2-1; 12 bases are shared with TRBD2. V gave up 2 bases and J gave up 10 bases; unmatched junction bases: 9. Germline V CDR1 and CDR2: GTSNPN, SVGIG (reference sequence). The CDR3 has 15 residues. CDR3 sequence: CAWSRQLAGGLEQFF. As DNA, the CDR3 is TGTGCCTGGAGTCGACAACTAGCGGGAGGTTTAGAGCAGTTCTTC.

The CDR3 nucleotides read TGTGCCAGCAGCTCCCCGGACAGGGGGCTTGAGACCCAGTACTTC. Translating it yields CASSSPDRGLETQYF. The rearrangement joins TRBV5-4 to TRBJ2-5; 11 nucleotides align to TRBD1. Germline V gives CDR1 SGHNT, CDR2 YYREEE (reference sequence). The J segment lost 5 bases and the V segment lost 3 bases, leaving 6 bases of the junction unmatched. The CDR3 runs to 15 residues.

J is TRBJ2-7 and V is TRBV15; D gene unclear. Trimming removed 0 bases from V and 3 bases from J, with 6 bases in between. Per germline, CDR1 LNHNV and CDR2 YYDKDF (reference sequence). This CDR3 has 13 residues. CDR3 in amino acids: CATSREADYEQYF. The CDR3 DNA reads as TGTGCCACCAGCAGAGAGGCGGACTACGAGCAGTACTTC.

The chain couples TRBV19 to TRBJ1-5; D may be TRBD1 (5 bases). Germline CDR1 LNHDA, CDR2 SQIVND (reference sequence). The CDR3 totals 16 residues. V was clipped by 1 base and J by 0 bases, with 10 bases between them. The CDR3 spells CASSIVGTGSNQPQHF. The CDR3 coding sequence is TGTGCCAGTAGTATAGTAGGAACAGGTAGCAATCAGCCCCAGCATTTT.

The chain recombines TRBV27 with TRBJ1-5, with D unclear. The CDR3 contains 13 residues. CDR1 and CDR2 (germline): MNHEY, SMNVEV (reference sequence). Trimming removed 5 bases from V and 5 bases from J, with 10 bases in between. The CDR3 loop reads CASSLVAYQPQHF. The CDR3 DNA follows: TGTGCCAGCAGTCTTGTCGCGTATCAGCCCCAGCATTTT.

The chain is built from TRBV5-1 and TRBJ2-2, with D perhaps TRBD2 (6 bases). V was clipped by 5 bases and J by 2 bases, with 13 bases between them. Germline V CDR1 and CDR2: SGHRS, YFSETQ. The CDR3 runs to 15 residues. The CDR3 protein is CASSWGSGNTGELFF. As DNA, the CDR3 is TGCGCCAGCAGTTGGGGTAGCGGAAACACCGGGGAGCTGTTTTTT. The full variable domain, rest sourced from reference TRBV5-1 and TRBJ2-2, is KAGVTQTPRYLIKTRGQQVTLSCSPISGHRSVSWYQQTPGQGLQFLFEYFSETQRNKGNFPGRFSGRQFSNSRSEMNVSTLELGDSALYLCASSWGSGNTGELFFGEGSRLTVL.

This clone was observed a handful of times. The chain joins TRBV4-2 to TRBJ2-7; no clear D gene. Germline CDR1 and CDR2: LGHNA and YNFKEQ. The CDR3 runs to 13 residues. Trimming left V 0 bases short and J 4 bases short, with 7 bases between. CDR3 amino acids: CASSQESLYEQYF. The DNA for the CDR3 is TGTGCCAGCAGCCAAGAGAGCCTTTACGAGCAGTACTTC.

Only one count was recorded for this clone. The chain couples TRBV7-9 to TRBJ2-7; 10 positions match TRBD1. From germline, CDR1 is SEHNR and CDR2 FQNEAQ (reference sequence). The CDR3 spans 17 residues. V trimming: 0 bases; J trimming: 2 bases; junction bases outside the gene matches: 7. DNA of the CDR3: TGTGCCAGCAGCTTAGCCTCGACAGGGGGCTATCCCTACGAGCAGTACTTC. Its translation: CASSLASTGGYPYEQYF.

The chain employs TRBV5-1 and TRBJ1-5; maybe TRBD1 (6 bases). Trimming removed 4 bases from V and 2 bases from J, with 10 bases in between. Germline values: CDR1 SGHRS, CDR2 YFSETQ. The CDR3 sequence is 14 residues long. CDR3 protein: CASSQGFGNQPQHF. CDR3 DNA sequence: TGCGCCAGCAGCCAGGGGTTTGGCAATCAGCCCCAGCATTTT. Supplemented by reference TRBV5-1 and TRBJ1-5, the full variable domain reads KAGVTQTPRYLIKTRGQQVTLSCSPISGHRSVSWYQQTPGQGLQFLFEYFSETQRNKGNFPGRFSGRQFSNSRSEMNVSTLELGDSALYLCASSQGFGNQPQHFGDGTRLSIL.

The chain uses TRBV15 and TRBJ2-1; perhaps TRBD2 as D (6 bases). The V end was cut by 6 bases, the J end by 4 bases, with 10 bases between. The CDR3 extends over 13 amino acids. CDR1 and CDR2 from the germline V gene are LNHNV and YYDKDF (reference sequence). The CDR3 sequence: CATRGGRYNEQFF. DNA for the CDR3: TGTGCCACCAGGGGGGGACGTTACAATGAGCAGTTCTTC.